This TCR beta chain came from a study of PD-1 blockade in classical Hodgkin lymphoma. Across the whole study: Every 2 weeks, patients had 3 mg/kg nivolumab intravenously.

Only in-frame clones appear in the TCRdb table, and some are missing; sequencing was by immunoSEQ multiplex PCR. The sample records over 35,000 clones, about 89% being singletons. Study-wide findings and caveats: A significant rise in TCR diversity was seen by C4D1 for CD4+ cells but not for CD8+ cells. Some patients began nivolumab under 1 year after ASCT. These patients were excluded from later analyses. A reduction in baseline TCR diversity was reportedly seen in newly diagnosed patients relative to healthy donors.

The CDR3 covers 13 residues. CDR1 is SGHAT and CDR2 is FQNNGV in the germline V gene. V was cut by 6 bases and J by 5 bases, with 13 bases left in between. Every patient relapsed after autologous stem cell transplantation, and brentuximab vedotin exposure varied. In the case of this clone: Its cognate antigen is unknown.

The sequencing used peripheral blood mononuclear cells (PBMCs), collected at baseline. The sequence was obtained from a human donor with classical Hodgkin lymphoma. The chain uses TRBV11-2 and TRBJ2-5; D not resolved. As DNA, the CDR3 is TGTGCCAGCAGAAATATAAGGTTGGAGACCCAGTACTTC. Protein: CASRNIRLETQYF.